This T cell receptor (beta chain) came from a study of blood T cell repertoires in COVID-19. For the study at large: Material from acute and convalescent COVID-19 was sourced from the United States, Italy and Spain. In each case, the material was cDNA or gDNA derived from T cells, B-cell-depleted T cells, or PBMCs.

Self-reported history from a screening survey and questionnaire set each donor's cohort. Generated by immunoSEQ multiplex PCR, the TCRdb table keeps only in-frame clones and is missing some. Of 400,000 or so clones listed, roughly 90% were seen once; the top ten hold around 1.9%. Germline-derived CDR1 and CDR2 are ENHRY and SYGVKD. Trimming cost V 3 bases and J 1 base, with 7 bases left between them. The CDR3 is made up of 14 amino acids. The TCR sequence derives from a woman aged 35 to 49 with acute COVID-19. This chain connects TRBV10-3 to TRBJ2-1, with D perhaps matching TRBD2 (5 bases). The material sequenced was PBMCs or T cells enriched from blood (not recorded which). In DNA, the CDR3 is TGTGCCATCAGTGACCGGGAATCCTACAATGAGCAGTTCTTC. Residues: CAISDRESYNEQFF.